One and the same sample provided the 25 T cell receptor beta chains below, sequenced in a study of T cell repertoires in cytomegalovirus infection. No antigen has been assigned to these receptors. Each CDR3 protein is one row after TCRdb ran MiXCR on the reads. The data contain fewer than 1,000,000 distinct CDR3 sequences, roughly 31% of them seen just once; the ten biggest clones take up around an eighth. The input for sequencing was cultured CD8+ T cells from PBMCs, taken from culture after CMV antigen stimulation. These receptors were collected from a human donor in good health (CMV status not recorded). Some clones in this sample may be carry-over from other donors' samples.

Note on this clonotype: A much bigger clone sits one base away, suggesting this may be a read error. The V and J genes are TRBV5-3 and TRBJ2-3, with TRBD2 as a possible D gene (5 bases). TRBV5-3 is identified as an open reading frame with a role that is uncertain. V was shortened by 9 bases and J by 0 bases, with 17 bases between the two germline ends. The CDR3 loop spans 15 amino acids. The CDR3 protein is CANSSGGSSTDTQYF. In DNA, the CDR3 is TGTGCCAACAGCTCTGGAGGCTCCAGCACAGATACGCAGTATTTT.

The J gene is TRBJ2-1, the V gene TRBV2; 10 bases agree with TRBD1. V shed 6 bases and J 2 bases; nucleotides not matched to a gene: 7. The germline gives CDR1 SNHLY, CDR2 FYNNEI. The CDR3 sequence is 16 residues long. DNA for the CDR3: TGTGCCAGCAGGGAGGGACAGGGGCTAACCTACAATGAGCAGTTCTTC. Translating gives CASREGQGLTYNEQFF. Looking up the rest from reference TRBV2 and TRBJ2-1 gives the full variable domain: EPEVTQTPSHQVTQMGQEVILRCVPISNHLYFYWYRQILGQKVEFLVSFYNNEISEKSEIFDDQFSVERPDGSNFTLKIRSTKLEDSAMYFCASREGQGLTYNEQFFGPGTRLTVL.

This clonotype was recorded many times. V is TRBV27 and J is TRBJ2-3, with 8 bases fitting TRBD2. Germline trimming cut 5 bases from V and 0 bases from J; bases unmatched to any gene: 7. The CDR3 length is 16 residues. Germline-derived CDR1 and CDR2 are MNHEY and SMNVEV (reference sequence). The CDR3 coding sequence is TGTGCCAGCAGTCCCCAACTAGCGGATAGCACAGATACGCAGTATTTT. This translates into CASSPQLADSTDTQYF.

The chain has TRBV4-2 and TRBJ2-2; 9 bases agree with TRBD2. Looked up from germline, CDR1 is LGHNA and CDR2 is YNFKEQ. The CDR3 is 16 residues long. Trimming at V came to 3 bases and at J to 6 bases, leaving 8 bases not matched to a gene. CDR3 nucleotide sequence: TGTGCCAGCAGCCAGAAGGCGGGGGGGCTCGCCGGGGAGCTGTTTTTT. Protein: CASSQKAGGLAGELFF.

This clonotype was recorded a few times. The chain links TRBV7-9 to TRBJ2-1; TRBD2 matches 9 bases. The J segment lost 8 bases and the V segment lost 6 bases, leaving 14 bases of the junction unmatched. The CDR3 is 16 residues long. Germline-derived CDR1 and CDR2 are SEHNR and FQNEAQ (reference sequence). This CDR3 is CASSFSGGLLGYEQFF. The CDR3 bases are TGTGCCAGCAGTTTTAGCGGGGGTCTCTTGGGTTATGAGCAGTTCTTC.

This clonotype was recorded only once. The junction shows a germline mismatch at one end, possibly a read error. This rearrangement joins TRBV12-3 or TRBV12-4 to TRBJ2-3; the D gene is possibly TRBD1 (5 bases). This CDR3 comprises 12 residues. CDR3 region: CASSLVTDAQYF. CDR3 nucleotides: TGTGCCAGCAGTTTAGTGACAGATGCGCAGTATTTT.

This rearrangement joins TRBV7-6 to TRBJ1-4, with 8 bases that match TRBD1. Looked up from germline, CDR1 is SGHVS and CDR2 is FNYEAQ. Unmatched junction bases numbered 5, after V lost 3 bases and J lost 2 bases. The CDR3 is made up of 16 amino acids. Written as DNA, the CDR3 is TGTGCCAGCAGCTTCAGGGGGCGCATTACTAATGAAAAACTGTTTTTT. Protein: CASSFRGRITNEKLFF.

The chain recombines TRBV7-9 with TRBJ2-3, with a possible D match to TRBD1 (6 bases). V was trimmed by 4 bases and J by 4 bases, leaving 21 bases between them. The germline V gene encodes CDR1 SEHNR and CDR2 FQNEAQ (reference sequence). This CDR3 comprises 17 residues. The CDR3 DNA reads TGTGCCAGCAGCTATTACAGGGAATTGAAGGGTGCAGATACGCAGTATTTT. It codes for CASSYYRELKGADTQYF.

This clonotype has ten or more counts. The chain links TRBV11-3 to TRBJ2-3; no firm D call. Germline lookup yields CDR1 SGHNT and CDR2 YENEEA. This CDR3 region has 16 residues. Trimming took off 1 base at V and 1 base at J, with 12 bases between the two ends. CDR3 loop: CASSLGGRVGTDTQYF. CDR3 nucleotides: TGTGCCAGCAGCTTAGGTGGCAGAGTCGGCACAGATACGCAGTATTTT.

There are a few counts of this clonotype. The chain is built from TRBV2 and TRBJ2-5; 9 positions agree with TRBD1. CDR1 and CDR2 from the germline V gene are SNHLY and FYNNEI. Trimming at V came to 6 bases and at J to 4 bases, leaving 12 bases not matched to a gene. The CDR3 runs 16 residues. DNA for the CDR3: TGTGCCAGCAGGCTCCCCGGGACAGGGATTGTAGAGACCCAGTACTTC. Translating gives CASRLPGTGIVETQYF.

The V gene is TRBV27, the J gene TRBJ1-5; 7 positions agree with TRBD1. Germline lookup yields CDR1 MNHEY and CDR2 SMNVEV (reference sequence). With V trimmed by 4 bases and J by 3 bases, 3 bases remained unmatched. The CDR3 has 14 amino acids. For the CDR3, the DNA is TGTGCCAGCAGTTCAGGGGGTTTCAATCAGCCCCAGCATTTT. It codes for CASSSGGFNQPQHF.

The rearrangement uses TRBV27 and TRBJ2-7; 9 bases match TRBD2. The length of the CDR3 is 16 residues. CDR1 and CDR2 from the germline V gene are MNHEY and SMNVEV (reference sequence). With V trimmed by 2 bases and J by 5 bases, 10 bases remained unmatched. The CDR3 nucleotides are TGTGCCAGCAGTTTAAGGCTAGCGGGACCCTACGACGAGCAGTACTTC. Its translation: CASSLRLAGPYDEQYF.

In this sample, this clonotype turned up once. This chain connects TRBV27 to TRBJ2-5; D is ambiguous. In germline, CDR1 is MNHEY, CDR2 SMNVEV (reference sequence). The ends were cut back, 0 bases at V and 2 bases at J, with 7 bases in the middle. The CDR3 sequence is 14 residues long. The CDR3 loop reads CASSLSMGQETQYF. In DNA form, the CDR3 reads TGTGCCAGCAGTTTATCTATGGGGCAAGAGACCCAGTACTTC.

The chain uses TRBV6-5 and TRBJ2-3; TRBD1 might be the D (5 bases). CDR3 size: 12 residues. The V gene's germline CDR1 is MNHEY and CDR2 SVGAGI. The V end lost 1 base, the J end lost 7 bases, and 6 bases lay between the germline ends. The CDR3 DNA reads TGTGCCAGCAGTTACTGGGGCAATACGCAGTATTTT. It specifies CASSYWGNTQYF.

The chain recombines TRBV7-2 with TRBJ2-1, with TRBD2 matching over 11 bases. J gave up 7 bases and V 1 base, and 12 bases lay outside the gene matches. Germline CDR1 is SGHTA and CDR2 is FQGNSA. CDR3 size: 18 residues. CDR3 loop: CASSLVGIAGGPRNEQFF. CDR3 DNA: TGTGCCAGCAGCTTAGTTGGGATAGCGGGGGGGCCTAGGAATGAGCAGTTCTTC.

Here the CDR3 reads CASSLFWEKGSPLHF. Written as DNA, the CDR3 is TGTGCCAGCAGTTTATTCTGGGAAAAAGGTTCACCCCTCCACTTT. The V gene is TRBV27, the J gene TRBJ1-6; D gene unclear. The CDR3 is 15 amino acids. The V and J ends lost 1 base and 9 bases respectively, with 13 bases between them. Germline V lookup: CDR1 MNHEY, CDR2 SMNVEV (reference sequence).

This sequence joins TRBV12-3 or TRBV12-4 and TRBJ1-2, with 9 nucleotides matching TRBD1. Trimming cost V 1 base and J 8 bases; bases outside gene matches: 8. The CDR3 runs 15 residues. This CDR3 is CASSLVWDREEGYTF. Written as DNA, the CDR3 is TGTGCCAGCAGTTTAGTGTGGGACAGGGAGGAGGGCTACACCTTC.

This clonotype was counted many times. One end of the junction does not line up with germline, which may come from a read error. CDR3 DNA sequence: TGTGCCAGCAACTTAGGTCTAGTGCATCCTCCTGAGCAGTTCTTC. The encoded protein is CASNLGLVHPPEQFF. The genes are TRBV7-8 and TRBJ2-1; D gene unclear. This CDR3 has 15 amino acids. Germline V gene data show CDR1 as SGHVS and CDR2 as FQNEAQ.

Ten or more counts support this clonotype. The chain couples TRBV7-6 to TRBJ1-2; D not certain. Germline loops: CDR1 SGHVS, CDR2 FNYEAQ. V was pared by 5 bases and J by 14 bases, with 18 bases between. The CDR3 is 12 amino acids. Written as DNA, the CDR3 is TGTGCCAGCAGCCCCCTCGAATCGGAGAAGACCTTC. Protein product: CASSPLESEKTF.

This clonotype was counted between two and nine times. The genes are TRBV4-3 and TRBJ1-3; D is ambiguous. The CDR3 has 15 amino acids. Germline-derived CDR1 and CDR2 are LGHNA and YSLEER. The germline V and J ends were trimmed by 1 base and 3 bases, with 10 bases remaining between them. DNA for the CDR3: TGCGCCAGCAGCCAAGTTCCGACGGTTGGAAACACCATATATTTT. Protein: CASSQVPTVGNTIYF.

The chain combines TRBV6-6 with TRBJ2-5; either TRBD1 or TRBD2 may fit D (7 bases each). The ends were cut back, 8 bases at V and 3 bases at J, with 31 bases in the middle. The germline gives CDR1 MNHNY, CDR2 SVGAGI (reference sequence). The CDR3 sequence is 19 residues long. CDR3 bases: TGTGCCAGCGTTCTTTTTGCCGCAGGACTAGTCCAGGGGGAAGAGACCCAGTACTTC. Encoded protein: CASVLFAAGLVQGEETQYF.

This clonotype was seen only once. This chain connects TRBV5-4 to TRBJ1-1; no definite D call. V was pared by 4 bases and J by 3 bases, with 10 bases between. There are 13 residues in the CDR3. Germline lookup yields CDR1 SGHNT and CDR2 YYREEE (reference sequence). For the CDR3, the DNA is TGTGCCAGCAGCGCCTCGGAGTACACTGAAGCTTTCTTT. Protein: CASSASEYTEAFF.

This chain uses TRBV6-2 or TRBV6-3 with TRBJ1-1; TRBD1 is a possible D gene (5 bases). CDR3 size: 13 residues. Germline V gene data show CDR1 as MNHEY and CDR2 as SVGEGT. Trimming took 1 base from V and 2 from J, leaving 5 bases between them. The CDR3 bases are TGTGCCAGCAGTTACTGGACAAACACTGAAGCTTTCTTT. It codes for CASSYWTNTEAFF.

The chain combines TRBV2 with TRBJ1-2; D possibly corresponds to TRBD1 (5 bases). The CDR3 has 12 residues. Trimming left V 8 bases short and J 6 bases short, with 13 bases between. CDR1 is SNHLY, CDR2 FYNNEI, per germline. The DNA of the CDR3 is TGTGCCAGCGATCGAGGAGGGGATGGCTACACCTTC. Residues: CASDRGGDGYTF.

The table lists this clonotype with a few counts. The V and J genes are TRBV11-2 and TRBJ2-4; 7 nucleotides line up with TRBD1. The CDR3 consists of 16 residues. Trimming took 3 bases from V and 2 from J; bases not matched to a gene: 7. CDR1 is SGHAT and CDR2 is FQNNGV in the germline V gene. The CDR3: CASSFGTTGPKNIQYF. The CDR3 DNA is TGTGCCAGCAGCTTTGGGACGACAGGGCCCAAAAACATTCAGTACTTC.